These T cell receptor beta chains were read from a single sample in a study of spatial heterogeneity in lung cancer. TCRdb re-derived calls from the 5' RACE reads in MiXCR, one entry per CDR3 protein. The sample lists roughly 120,000 distinct CDR3 sequences; 12% were seen once. The sequenced sample was PBMCs, obtained at follow-up. The receptors come from a male donor with early-stage non-small cell lung cancer. Each CDR3 is given with its conserved first and last residue. D genes are given only for firm matches. The size of a clone is reported for some rows only, either as once, few or many, or as a class for expanded clones.

CDR3aa: CASSPWSYEQYF; CDR3nt: TGTGCCAGCTCACCCTGGTCGTACGAGCAGTACTTC; d_gene: -; j_gene: TRBJ2-7; abundance: many; v_gene: TRBV18
CDR3aa: CASSPTPGTWATGANVLTF; CDR3nt: TGTGCCAGCAGCCCTACGCCCGGGACTTGGGCTACTGGGGCCAACGTCCTGACTTTC; d_gene: -; j_gene: TRBJ2-6; abundance: -; v_gene: TRBV7-8
CDR3aa: CASSQEGQGFPDTQYF; CDR3nt: TGCGCCAGCAGCCAAGAGGGACAGGGTTTCCCAGATACGCAGTATTTT; d_gene: TRBD1; j_gene: TRBJ2-3; abundance: many; v_gene: TRBV4-3
CDR3aa: CASSSSGQRNTEAFF; CDR3nt: TGTGCCAGCAGTTCCTCGGGACAGAGGAACACTGAAGCTTTCTTT; d_gene: TRBD1; j_gene: TRBJ1-1; abundance: few; v_gene: TRBV6-2/TRBV6-3
CDR3aa: CASSFLSPGFQETQYF; CDR3nt: TGTGCCAGCAGCTTCTTATCACCAGGGTTCCAAGAGACCCAGTACTTC; d_gene: -; j_gene: TRBJ2-5; abundance: -; v_gene: TRBV5-6
CDR3aa: CASSPGTLLAKNIQYF; CDR3nt: TGTGCCAGCAGCCCCGGGACATTGTTAGCCAAAAACATTCAGTACTTC; d_gene: -; j_gene: TRBJ2-4; abundance: few; v_gene: TRBV11-2
CDR3aa: CASSLALPGRVDNEQFF; CDR3nt: TGCGCCAGCAGCTTGGCTTTGCCGGGACGGGTTGACAATGAGCAGTTCTTC; d_gene: -; j_gene: TRBJ2-1; abundance: many; v_gene: TRBV5-1
CDR3aa: CASSRDRGIYEQYF; CDR3nt: TGTGCCAGCAGCCGGGACAGGGGCATATACGAGCAGTACTTC; d_gene: TRBD1; j_gene: TRBJ2-7; abundance: few; v_gene: TRBV6-5
CDR3aa: CASSQDTHRGSYNEQFF; CDR3nt: TGCGCCAGCAGCCAAGATACCCACAGAGGCTCCTACAATGAGCAGTTCTTC; d_gene: -; j_gene: TRBJ2-1; abundance: -; v_gene: TRBV4-3
CDR3aa: CASSQTRVVGNEQFF; CDR3nt: TGTGCCAGCAGCCAGACAAGGGTGGTAGGCAATGAGCAGTTCTTC; d_gene: -; j_gene: TRBJ2-1; abundance: -; v_gene: TRBV9
CDR3aa: CASSLQDRAQPQHF; CDR3nt: TGTGCCAGCAGCTTGCAGGACAGGGCCCAGCCCCAGCATTTT; d_gene: TRBD1; j_gene: TRBJ1-5; abundance: -; v_gene: TRBV5-8
CDR3aa: CASSLITGSVHYEQYF; CDR3nt: TGTGCCAGCAGCTTAATCACAGGTTCCGTTCACTACGAGCAGTACTTC; d_gene: -; j_gene: TRBJ2-7; abundance: -; v_gene: TRBV13
CDR3aa: CSAYEGTNYGYTF; CDR3nt: TGCAGTGCTTATGAAGGTACTAACTATGGCTACACCTTC; d_gene: -; j_gene: TRBJ1-2; abundance: -; v_gene: TRBV20-1
CDR3aa: CASSQALAAYQETQYF; CDR3nt: TGTGCCAGCAGCCAAGCGCTAGCGGCATACCAAGAGACCCAGTACTTC; d_gene: TRBD2; j_gene: TRBJ2-5; abundance: few; v_gene: TRBV3-1